This TCR beta chain was recovered during a study of cytomegalovirus exposure and HLA in healthy donors. The PCR used 60 Vbeta and 13 Jbeta primers. Sequencing used immunoSEQ multiplex PCR; TCRdb keeps in-frame clones, though not all of them. The sample yields 95,000 to 110,000 clones, around 80% seen once. J lost 4 bases, V lost 1 base, and 2 bases had no gene match. The CDR3 runs to 14 residues. Germline V gene lookup returns CDR1 SGHNT and CDR2 YYREEE (reference sequence). This TCR was sampled from a woman aged 18-30 years in good health and CMV-seropositive. This chain joins TRBV5-4 and TRBJ1-3, with TRBD1 identical over 7 bases. The sequenced material came from PBMCs. CDR3 sequence (DNA): TGTGCCAGCAGCTTGACAGGGGAAGGAAACACCATATATTTT. This gives the protein CASSLTGEGNTIYF.